This TCR beta chain originates from a study of blood T cell repertoires in COVID-19. About the study: From the United States, Italy and Spain came samples of acute and convalescent COVID-19. The analysed material was cDNA or gDNA that came from T cells, B-cell-depleted T cells, or PBMCs.

Study processing details: How many nucleated cells were present was estimated from reference gene primer amplification. TCRdb keeps only in-frame clones here, not all; method: immunoSEQ multiplex PCR. The V and J calls and the clone size are those of that table, but D and trimming were determined from the DNA. The profile shows around 300,000 clones, roughly 87% of them singletons. Per the germline V gene, CDR1 is SQVTM and CDR2 is ANQGSEA. The CDR3 contains 12 residues. V trimming: 5 bases; J trimming: 2 bases; junction bases outside the gene matches: 3. The sample consisted of peripheral blood. The rearrangement joins TRBV29-1 to TRBJ2-7; 7 positions match TRBD2. This receptor was taken from a man aged 18 to 29 with active or convalescent COVID-19. The CDR3 nucleotides read TGCAGCGTTCGAGCGGGAACCTACGAGCAGTACTTC. This sequence encodes CSVRAGTYEQYF.